This T cell receptor beta chain was sequenced for a study of control samples from healthy donors and cancer patients. Produced via immunoSEQ multiplex PCR; TCRdb's table is partial and in-frame only. This sample has around 140,000 clones, with around 90% found just once. What was sequenced was blood. The source is a middle-aged man in good health.

The CDR3 DNA reads as TGTGCCAGCTCACAAGGACAGAATCAGCCCCAGCATTTT. This translates into CASSQGQNQPQHF. J is TRBJ1-5 and V is TRBV18; D is possibly TRBD1 (6 bases). Germline CDR1 reads KGHSH; CDR2 reads LQKENI. The V end was cut by 4 bases, the J end by 4 bases, with 8 bases between. This CDR3 comprises 13 residues.